This TCR beta chain was recorded in a study of T-cell memory formation after mild COVID-19. Across the whole study: The study found TCR clusters largely donor specific. General study points: The finding that pre-infection memory included some responding clones suggested that cross-reactive memory joined. Clones which contracted sat mainly in CM and EM if CD4+, and in EMRA if CD8+.

This clonotype came up a few times. Its antigen is unidentified. The CDR3 has 15 residues. CDR1 is SGHVS and CDR2 is FNYEAQ in the germline V gene. The junction had 10 bases not matched to a gene; V was cut back by 5 bases and J by 4 bases. A 5'RACE reaction primed in the constant segment made cDNA libraries of TCR alpha and TCR beta, and these carried sample barcodes and UMIs. Via MiXCR, TCRdb re-called the 5' RACE reads, giving one row per CDR3 protein. The sample holds 50,000 or so distinct CDR3 sequences; around a quarter are singletons and the top ten take around 44%. The J gene is TRBJ2-5, the V gene TRBV7-6, with TRBD1 matching over 7 bases. The TCR was taken from a man between 18 and 29 years old who had mild COVID-19 (a few samples of this study predate the infection). Cell type and time point are not known. The material sequenced was PBMCs or a T cell subset sorted from them (not recorded which). In nucleotides, the CDR3 is TGTGCCAGCAGCCCCAGACAGGGTTTCGGAGAGACCCAGTACTTC. Protein sequence: CASSPRQGFGETQYF.